This passage covers 30 T cell receptor beta chains from one sample sequenced in a study of blood T cell repertoires in COVID-19. Sequenced by immunoSEQ multiplex PCR; TCRdb stores in-frame clones only, minus some. Of 95,000 to 150,000 clones listed, roughly 83% are singletons. Sequencing input: peripheral blood. The origin of the receptors is a human donor in a cohort sampled during active COVID-19.

This clone occurred once. Written as DNA, the CDR3 is TGTGCCAGCAGCCACGAGGGACTAGCGGGCCCCACAGATACGCAGTATTTT. Protein product: CASSHEGLAGPTDTQYF. The chain has TRBV6-2 or TRBV6-3 and TRBJ2-3; 12 bases map to TRBD2. The CDR3 spans 17 residues. The V and J ends lost 6 bases and 2 bases, in that order; junction bases with no gene match: 9. Germline CDR1 is MNHEY and CDR2 is SVGEGT.

V gene TRBV28 combines with J gene TRBJ1-1, with D possibly matching TRBD1 (5 bases). Germline CDR1 and CDR2: MDHEN and SYDVKM. V was trimmed by 2 bases and J by 1 base, leaving 11 bases between them. The CDR3 is 15 residues long. The CDR3: CASSLLATENTEAFF. CDR3 nucleotide sequence: TGTGCCAGCAGTTTACTAGCGACAGAGAACACTGAAGCTTTCTTT.

The chain links TRBV10-1 to TRBJ2-3, with TRBD1 matching 7 bases. Per the germline V gene, CDR1 is WNHNN and CDR2 is SYGVQD (reference sequence). The ends lost 0 bases at V and 3 bases at J; junction bases unmatched: 0. The length of the CDR3 is 14 residues. In DNA form, the CDR3 reads TGCGCCAGCAGTGAGTCGACAGGGACAGATACGCAGTATTTT. Amino acid sequence: CASSESTGTDTQYF.

The chain links TRBV12-3 or TRBV12-4 to TRBJ1-3; D might be TRBD1 (5 bases). V was trimmed by 6 bases and J by 3 bases, leaving 9 bases between them. The CDR3 consists of 13 residues. CDR3 protein: CASRQGFGNTIYF. In DNA, the CDR3 is TGTGCCAGCAGGCAGGGCTTTGGAAACACCATATATTTT.

This clone has just a few counts. The chain combines TRBV7-2 with TRBJ2-1; 8 positions match TRBD2. The CDR3 has 12 residues. V gave up 6 bases and J gave up 14 bases; unmatched junction bases: 9. Germline V gives CDR1 SGHTA, CDR2 FQGNSA. CDR3 coding DNA: TGTGCCAGCAGGAAAGCCGGGACTAGAGAGTTCTTC. Protein product: CASRKAGTREFF.

This sequence joins TRBV6-6 and TRBJ1-4; the match to TRBD1 covers 7 bases. The germline V gene encodes CDR1 MNHNY and CDR2 SVGAGI (reference sequence). The CDR3 has 15 amino acids. Germline trimming cut 4 bases from V and 8 bases from J; bases unmatched to any gene: 10. The CDR3: CASSSPTGMGEKLFF. CDR3 sequence (DNA): TGTGCCAGCAGTTCCCCGACAGGGATGGGAGAAAAACTGTTTTTT.

V gene TRBV19 combines with J gene TRBJ2-1; TRBD2 matches 7 bases. Losses at the gene ends were 6 bases for V and 8 bases for J; bases not matched to a gene: 16. CDR1 is LNHDA and CDR2 is SQIVND in the germline V gene (reference sequence). This CDR3 is 16 amino acids long. CDR3 region: CASRTGGAGYTDEQFF. For the CDR3, the DNA is TGTGCCAGTAGGACCGGCGGAGCGGGATATACGGATGAGCAGTTCTTC.

This chain links TRBV5-1 with TRBJ1-1, with D perhaps TRBD1 (5 bases). Germline V gene sequence: CDR1 SGHRS, CDR2 YFSETQ. The CDR3 loop spans 13 amino acids. Trimming cost V 4 bases and J 1 base, with 8 bases left between them. CDR3 in DNA: TGCGCCAGCAGCCCGCAGGGGAACACTGAAGCTTTCTTT. Translation: CASSPQGNTEAFF.

The chain combines TRBV7-3 with TRBJ2-2; 7 bases fit TRBD2. Germline lookup yields CDR1 SGHTA and CDR2 FQGTGA. Germline trimming cut 3 bases from V and 6 bases from J; bases unmatched to any gene: 1. This CDR3 has 13 residues. The CDR3 sequence is CASSFRGAGELFF. The CDR3, as DNA: TGTGCCAGCAGCTTCCGGGGGGCCGGGGAGCTGTTTTTT.

This clone came up once. The V gene is TRBV15, the J gene TRBJ2-2; TRBD1 matches 7 bases. The germline V gene encodes CDR1 LNHNV and CDR2 YYDKDF (reference sequence). This CDR3 is built from 18 residues. V shed 0 bases and J 0 bases; nucleotides not matched to a gene: 7. The CDR3 sequence is CATSRDETGDPNTGELFF. The CDR3 region has the DNA TGTGCCACCAGCAGAGACGAAACAGGGGACCCGAACACCGGGGAGCTGTTTTTT.

The rearrangement joins TRBV30 to TRBJ2-3; D might be TRBD1 (5 bases). The V gene's germline CDR1 is GTSNPN and CDR2 SVGIG (reference sequence). This CDR3 is built from 14 residues. V was shortened by 2 bases and J by 1 base, with 10 bases between the two germline ends. The CDR3 DNA reads as TGTGCCTGGAGTATATGGGGCCGCACAGATACGCAGTATTTT. Amino acid sequence: CAWSIWGRTDTQYF.

This clone was observed a single time. J is TRBJ2-3 and V is TRBV14, with TRBD1 as a possible D gene (5 bases). The V gene lost 1 base and the J gene lost 6 bases, with 17 bases spanning the gap. The CDR3 length is 16 residues. Germline V gene data show CDR1 as SGHDN and CDR2 as FVKESK. CDR3 in amino acids: CASSQGLGLGFDTQYF. The DNA for the CDR3 is TGTGCCAGCAGCCAAGGTTTGGGGCTAGGTTTTGATACGCAGTATTTT.

This CDR3 reads CASSVADFVTDTQYF. As DNA, the CDR3 is TGTGCCAGCAGCGTAGCGGACTTTGTCACAGATACGCAGTATTTT. V and J are TRBV9 and TRBJ2-3; maybe TRBD2 (5 bases). CDR3 size: 15 residues. V was shortened by 0 bases and J by 2 bases, with 10 bases between the two germline ends. Germline V gives CDR1 SGDLS, CDR2 YYNGEE.

The J gene is TRBJ2-3, the V gene TRBV30, with 13 bases identical to TRBD2. V trimming: 2 bases; J trimming: 8 bases; junction bases outside the gene matches: 7. In germline, CDR1 is GTSNPN, CDR2 SVGIG (reference sequence). This CDR3 comprises 15 residues. DNA for the CDR3: TGTGCCTGGAGTTTTGGACTAGCGGGAGTCCCTACGCAGTATTTT. Its protein product is CAWSFGLAGVPTQYF.

The V gene is TRBV5-5, the J gene TRBJ2-7; D is undetermined. This CDR3 region has 15 residues. Trimming stripped 0 bases from V and 0 bases from J, with 10 bases between. Germline V gives CDR1 SGHKS, CDR2 YYEKEE (reference sequence). CDR3 protein: CASSLVGRSSYEQYF. Written as DNA, the CDR3 is TGTGCCAGCAGCTTGGTTGGTAGGAGCTCCTACGAGCAGTACTTC.

This clone was observed a single time. The chain has TRBV5-5 and TRBJ1-1, with 7 bases fitting TRBD1. The CDR3 is made up of 15 amino acids. The V segment lost 4 bases and the J segment 3 bases; nucleotides outside the gene matches: 9. Germline CDR1 reads SGHKS; CDR2 reads YYEKEE (reference sequence). The DNA of the CDR3 is TGTGCCAGCAGCACGATGACAGGGCGCGACACTGAAGCTTTCTTT. Translation: CASSTMTGRDTEAFF.

The chain joins TRBV29-1 to TRBJ1-1; possibly TRBD1 for D (6 bases). Trimming removed 8 bases from V and 1 base from J, with 11 bases in between. The CDR3 covers 12 residues. Germline values: CDR1 SQVTM, CDR2 ANQGSEA. Here the CDR3 DNA reads TGCAGCTCTTGGGGGCCGAACACTGAAGCTTTCTTT. It codes for CSSWGPNTEAFF.

The rearrangement links TRBV18 to TRBJ1-5, with D possibly TRBD1 on 6 matching bases. V was shortened by 2 bases and J by 4 bases, with 6 bases between the two germline ends. Germline CDR1 and CDR2: KGHSH and LQKENI. CDR3 length: 13 residues. In nucleotides, the CDR3 is TGTGCCAGCTCACCAACAGGGAATCAGCCCCAGCATTTT. It is translated as CASSPTGNQPQHF.

The chain uses TRBV10-3 and TRBJ2-7, with TRBD2 matching over 11 bases. The germline gives CDR1 ENHRY, CDR2 SYGVKD. This CDR3 comprises 15 residues. Trimming removed 7 bases from V and 3 bases from J; junction bases left unmatched: 8. CDR3 protein: CAITNTSGSLYEQYF. The CDR3, as DNA: TGTGCCATCACCAATACTAGCGGGAGCCTCTACGAGCAGTACTTC.

The rearrangement joins TRBV28 to TRBJ2-2, with 7 nucleotides matching TRBD1. J was trimmed by 2 bases and V by 3 bases; bases with no gene match: 3. There are 15 residues in the CDR3. Looked up from germline, CDR1 is MDHEN and CDR2 is SYDVKM. CDR3 DNA sequence: TGTGCCAGCAGTTTGAGGACAGGAAACACCGGGGAGCTGTTTTTT. Translating it yields CASSLRTGNTGELFF.

The V and J genes are TRBV9 and TRBJ2-1; tentative D call: TRBD2 (6 bases). The CDR3 has 14 amino acids. CDR1 and CDR2 (germline): SGDLS, YYNGEE. V was pared by 4 bases and J by 1 base, with 9 bases between. In DNA, the CDR3 is TGTGCCAGCAGCTCGGGGAGGTCCTACAATGAGCAGTTCTTC. This encodes CASSSGRSYNEQFF.

The chain carries TRBV14 and TRBJ2-7; maybe TRBD1 (5 bases). Trimming stripped 0 bases from V and 6 bases from J, with 18 bases between. This CDR3 has 16 amino acids. CDR1 is SGHDN, CDR2 FVKESK, per germline. CDR3 DNA sequence: TGTGCCAGCAGCCAAGATCGGTCAGGACATCGGAGCGAGCAGTACTTC. Its translation: CASSQDRSGHRSEQYF.

The rearrangement uses TRBV7-8 and TRBJ2-7, with 13 bases that match TRBD2. This CDR3 spans 16 amino acids. Germline values: CDR1 SGHVS, CDR2 FQNEAQ. The trim removed 4 bases at V and 5 bases at J, leaving 8 bases unmatched. CDR3 sequence (DNA): TGTGCCAGCAGCTATGGGACTAGCGGGATCCCCCACGAGCAGTACTTC. It specifies CASSYGTSGIPHEQYF.

The chain combines TRBV7-9 with TRBJ2-7, with D uncertain. CDR1 is SEHNR, CDR2 FQNEAQ, per germline (reference sequence). This CDR3 has 12 amino acids. Trimming shortened V by 1 base and J by 4 bases, and 5 bases separated the two germline ends. Here the CDR3 reads CASSLGVYEQYF. CDR3 nucleotide sequence: TGTGCCAGCAGCTTAGGCGTATACGAGCAGTACTTC.

The chain combines TRBV28 with TRBJ1-1, with 7 nucleotides matching TRBD1. The length of the CDR3 is 15 residues. J lost 3 bases, V lost 2 bases, and 6 bases had no gene match. Looked up from germline, CDR1 is MDHEN and CDR2 is SYDVKM. CDR3: CASSLRQGGYTEAFF. CDR3 DNA sequence: TGTGCCAGCAGTTTACGGCAGGGGGGATACACTGAAGCTTTCTTT.

The CDR3 sequence: CASSPQSSNTEAFF. CDR3 nucleotides: TGTGCCAGCAGCCCACAGTCGTCGAACACTGAAGCTTTCTTT. The chain combines TRBV7-9 with TRBJ1-1; D not resolved. This CDR3 has 14 amino acids. CDR1 SEHNR and CDR2 FQNEAQ come from the germline V gene (reference sequence). V lost 5 bases, J lost 1 base, and 11 bases lay in between. Full variable domain (missing parts from reference TRBV7-9 and TRBJ1-1): DTGVSQNPRHKITKRGQNVTFRCDPISEHNRLYWYRQTLGQGPEFLTYFQNEAQLEKSRLLSDRFSAERPKGSFSTLEIQRTEQGDSAMYLCASSPQSSNTEAFFGQGTRLTVV.

The chain uses TRBV5-1 and TRBJ2-5, with TRBD2 identical over 12 bases. Germline assignment: CDR1 SGHRS and CDR2 YFSETQ. The trim removed 0 bases at V and 4 bases at J, leaving 4 bases unmatched. There are 16 residues in the CDR3. Here the CDR3 reads CASSLGLAGDSETQYF. In DNA, the CDR3 is TGCGCCAGCAGCTTGGGACTAGCGGGAGATTCAGAGACCCAGTACTTC.

The rearrangement uses TRBV5-1 and TRBJ1-3; no reliable D call. Germline V lookup: CDR1 SGHRS, CDR2 YFSETQ. CDR3 length: 16 amino acids. The V end lost 4 bases, the J end lost 1 base, and 15 bases lay between the germline ends. This chain's CDR3 is CASSPSGIISGNTIYF. Written as DNA, the CDR3 is TGCGCCAGCAGCCCCTCCGGGATCATTTCTGGAAACACCATATATTTT.

This chain connects TRBV5-6 to TRBJ1-3, with a tentative D call TRBD1 (5 bases). CDR3 size: 17 residues. Germline-derived CDR1 and CDR2 are SGHDT and YYEEEE. V was trimmed by 2 bases and J by 0 bases, leaving 15 bases between them. CDR3 nucleotides: TGTGCCAGCAGCTTCCGACTCGACAGTAGCTCTGGAAACACCATATATTTT. Protein product: CASSFRLDSSSGNTIYF.

CDR3 sequence: CASTTNNEQFF. The CDR3 coding sequence is TGTGCCAGCACTACTAACAATGAGCAGTTCTTC. V usage is TRBV6-5 and J usage is TRBJ2-1; D remains ambiguous. Germline values: CDR1 MNHEY, CDR2 SVGAGI. This CDR3 is built from 11 residues. Trimming took off 7 bases at V and 5 bases at J, with 6 bases between the two ends.